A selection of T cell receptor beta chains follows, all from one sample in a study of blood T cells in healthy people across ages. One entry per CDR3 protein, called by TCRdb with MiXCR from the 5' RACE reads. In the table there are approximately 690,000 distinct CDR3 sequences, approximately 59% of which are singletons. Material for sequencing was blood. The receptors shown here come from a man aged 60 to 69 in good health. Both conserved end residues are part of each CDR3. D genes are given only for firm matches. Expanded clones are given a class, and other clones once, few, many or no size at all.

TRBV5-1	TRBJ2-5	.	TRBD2	CASSLGTSGDLTQYF	TGCGCCAGCAGCTTGGGGACTAGCGGTGATCTAACCCAGTACTTC
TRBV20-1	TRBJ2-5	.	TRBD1	CSASSTGVETQYF	TGCAGTGCTTCATCGACAGGGGTGGAGACCCAGTACTTC
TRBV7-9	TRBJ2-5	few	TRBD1	CASSPNPTGPHGETQYF	TGTGCCAGCAGCCCCAATCCGACAGGGCCCCACGGGGAGACCCAGTACTTC
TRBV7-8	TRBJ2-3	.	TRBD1	CASSPTGQRTDTQYF	TGTGCCAGCAGCCCAACGGGACAGAGGACAGATACGCAGTATTTT
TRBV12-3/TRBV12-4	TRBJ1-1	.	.	CASSGPADTEAFF	TGTGCCAGCTCTGGGCCAGCCGACACTGAAGCTTTCTTT
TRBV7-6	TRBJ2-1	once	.	CASSLRQGLSYNEQFF	TGTGCCAGCAGCTTACGGCAGGGATTGTCTTACAATGAGCAGTTCTTC
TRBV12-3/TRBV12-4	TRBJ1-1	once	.	CASSPAVGSEAFF	TGTGCCAGCAGTCCAGCGGTAGGGAGTGAAGCTTTCTTT
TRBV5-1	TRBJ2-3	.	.	CASCLISSTDTQYF	TGCGCCAGCTGCCTAATCTCAAGCACAGATACGCAGTATTTT
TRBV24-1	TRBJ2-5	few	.	CATSGGHQETQYF	TGTGCCACCAGTGGGGGACACCAAGAGACCCAGTACTTC
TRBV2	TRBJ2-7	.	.	CASKPAQETLYF	TGTGCCAGCAAGCCGGCTCAAGAGACCCTGTACTTC
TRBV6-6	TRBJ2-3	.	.	CASRSLGDTQYF	TGTGCCAGCAGATCCCTAGGAGATACGCAGTATTTT
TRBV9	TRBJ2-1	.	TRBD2	CASSAFPGTSGNNEQFF	TGTGCCAGCAGCGCCTTCCCCGGGACTAGCGGTAACAATGAGCAGTTCTTC
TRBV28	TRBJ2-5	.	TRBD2	CASSLAGGMQETQYF	TGTGCCAGCAGTCTAGCGGGGGGGATGCAAGAGACCCAGTACTTC
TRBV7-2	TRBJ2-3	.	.	CASSPDAGGTDTQYF	TGTGCCAGCAGCCCAGATGCAGGGGGCACAGATACGCAGTATTTT
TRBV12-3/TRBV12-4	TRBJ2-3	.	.	CASSQSSDTQYF	TGTGCCAGCAGTCAATCTTCAGATACGCAGTATTTT
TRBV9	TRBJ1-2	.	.	CARSVNSIGFYGYTF	TGTGCCCGCAGCGTAAACTCCATAGGGTTCTATGGCTACACCTTC
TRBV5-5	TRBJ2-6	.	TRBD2	CATTRPSAGLGANVLTF	TGTGCCACCACCCGTCCCTCAGCGGGGCTTGGGGCCAACGTCCTGACTTTC
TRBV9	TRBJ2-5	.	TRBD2	CASSVGLAGRRDTQYF	TGTGCCAGCAGCGTCGGACTAGCGGGAAGAAGAGATACCCAGTACTTC
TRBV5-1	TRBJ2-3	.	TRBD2	CASSLGLAAGTDTQYF	TGCGCCAGCAGCTTGGGACTAGCGGCGGGGACAGATACGCAGTATTTT
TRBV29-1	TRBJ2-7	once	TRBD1	CSVDSGGEQYF	TGCAGCGTTGACTCAGGGGGCGAGCAGTACTTC
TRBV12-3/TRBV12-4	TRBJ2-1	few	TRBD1	CASSKDRGPHNEQFF	TGTGCCAGCAGCAAGGACAGGGGCCCACACAATGAGCAGTTCTTC
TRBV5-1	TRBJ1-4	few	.	CASSPLPGQTNEKLFF	TGCGCCAGCAGCCCCTTGCCTGGACAGACGAATGAAAAACTGTTTTTT
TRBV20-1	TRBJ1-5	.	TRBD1	CSASGTAGNQPQHF	TGCAGTGCCAGCGGGACAGCGGGCAATCAGCCCCAGCATTTT
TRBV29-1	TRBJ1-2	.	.	CSVPSRRDPRNGYTF	TGCAGCGTACCCAGCCGACGGGATCCAAGGAATGGCTACACCTTC
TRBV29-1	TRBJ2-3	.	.	CSAFSLGLGTDTQYF	TGCAGCGCGTTCTCGTTGGGCCTGGGGACAGATACGCAGTATTTT
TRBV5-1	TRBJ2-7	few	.	CASSVDWTYEQYF	TGCGCCAGCAGCGTGGACTGGACCTACGAGCAGTACTTC
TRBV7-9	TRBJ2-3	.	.	CASSLVRGTESTDTQYF	TGTGCCAGCAGCTTAGTCCGGGGGACAGAGAGCACAGATACGCAGTATTTT
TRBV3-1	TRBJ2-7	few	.	CASSQDPRGWSQYEQYF	TGTGCCAGCAGCCAAGATCCTAGGGGATGGAGCCAATACGAGCAGTACTTC
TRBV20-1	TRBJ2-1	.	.	CSAWTVGSYNEQFF	TGCAGTGCGTGGACAGTGGGCTCCTACAATGAGCAGTTCTTC
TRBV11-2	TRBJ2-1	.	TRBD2	CASSFRLAGGMSSYNEQFF	TGTGCCAGCAGCTTCCGACTAGCGGGGGGGATGAGCTCCTACAATGAGCAGTTCTTC
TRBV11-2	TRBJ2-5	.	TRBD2	CASSLDSGGIGTQYF	TGTGCCAGCAGCTTAGACAGCGGGGGGATCGGGACCCAGTACTTC
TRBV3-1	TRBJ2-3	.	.	CASSQGVGFSTDTQYF	TGTGCCAGCAGCCAAGGGGTCGGGTTTAGCACAGATACGCAGTATTTT
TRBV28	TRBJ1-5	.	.	CASSLGSSQPQHF	TGTGCCAGCAGTTTGGGCAGTAGCCAGCCCCAGCATTTT
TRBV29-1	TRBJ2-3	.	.	CSVGPEGSDTQYF	TGCAGCGTAGGGCCGGAGGGTTCGGATACGCAGTATTTT
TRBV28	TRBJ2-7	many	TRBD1	CASSLSGTVYRYF	TGTGCCAGCAGTTTGTCCGGGACAGTGTATAGGTACTTC
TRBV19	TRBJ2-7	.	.	CASSTTGHPKPYEQYF	TGTGCCAGTAGTACAACGGGACACCCGAAACCATACGAGCAGTACTTC
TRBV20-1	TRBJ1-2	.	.	CSAREWRGGYTF	TGCAGTGCTAGAGAATGGCGAGGTGGCTACACCTTC
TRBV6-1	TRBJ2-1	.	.	CASSEGILYEQFF	TGTGCCAGCAGTGAAGGGATCCTATACGAGCAGTTCTTC
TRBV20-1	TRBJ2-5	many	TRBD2	CSAPLAGRETQYF	TGCAGTGCTCCGCTAGCGGGCAGGGAGACCCAGTACTTC
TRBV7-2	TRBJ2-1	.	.	CASSPTWGAGEQFF	TGTGCCAGCAGCCCCACCTGGGGGGCGGGTGAGCAGTTCTTC
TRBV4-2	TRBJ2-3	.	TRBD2	CASSPGRGGDGTQYF	TGTGCCAGCAGCCCGGGCCGGGGGGGCGACGGGACGCAGTATTTT
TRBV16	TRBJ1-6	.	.	CASSPSRAYLHF	TGTGCCAGCAGCCCATCACGGGCCTATCTCCACTTT
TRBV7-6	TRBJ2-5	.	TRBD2	CASSSLAGGLKETQYF	TGTGCCAGCAGCTCCCTAGCGGGGGGGCTCAAAGAGACCCAGTACTTC
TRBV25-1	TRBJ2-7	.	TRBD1	CASSEVHRGAETRYF	TGTGCCAGCAGTGAAGTCCACAGGGGTGCGGAGACCCGGTACTTC
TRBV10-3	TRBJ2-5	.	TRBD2	CTISESQTSVQETQYF	TGTACCATCAGTGAGTCGCAGACTAGCGTACAAGAGACCCAGTACTTC
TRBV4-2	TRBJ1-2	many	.	CASSQDNYGYTF	TGTGCCAGCAGCCAAGACAACTATGGCTACACCTTC
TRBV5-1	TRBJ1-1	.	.	CASSPVQNTEAFF	TGCGCCAGCAGCCCCGTACAGAACACTGAAGCTTTCTTT
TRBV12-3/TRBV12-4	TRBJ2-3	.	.	CASSVLGADAQYF	TGTGCCAGCAGTGTACTGGGGGCAGATGCGCAGTATTTT